The next 28 T cell receptor beta chains were all read from a single sample in a study of T cells after posttransplantation cyclophosphamide. TCRdb's copy holds only in-frame clones and misses some; the assay was immunoSEQ multiplex PCR. The table lists about 40,000 clones, with no singletons. Sequencing was carried out using PBMCs. Receptors were obtained from a woman in her 50s in good health and a related stem cell transplant donor.

This clone was observed at least ten times. The chain couples TRBV4-1 to TRBJ2-3; 12 nucleotides align to TRBD2. The CDR3 runs to 16 residues. Germline loops: CDR1 MGHRA, CDR2 YSYEKL. V was clipped by 4 bases and J by 3 bases; unmatched bases: 5. The CDR3, as DNA: TGCGCCAGCAGCCCGTCAGGACTAGCGGGGACAGATACGCAGTATTTT. Its protein product is CASSPSGLAGTDTQYF.

This clone was seen repeatedly, ten times or more. The V call is TRBV27, the J call TRBJ1-4; D ambiguous. Germline-derived CDR1 and CDR2 are MNHEY and SMNVEV (reference sequence). This CDR3 has 15 residues. The germline V and J ends were trimmed by 1 base and 2 bases, with 8 bases remaining between them. CDR3 loop: CASSLLSGTNEKLFF. DNA for the CDR3: TGTGCCAGCAGTTTATTATCGGGGACTAATGAAAAACTGTTTTTT.

In this sample, this clone turned up many times. V gene TRBV5-1 combines with J gene TRBJ2-3; D might be TRBD2 (6 bases). V was trimmed by 4 bases and J by 3 bases, leaving 15 bases between them. The V gene's germline CDR1 is SGHRS and CDR2 YFSETQ. This CDR3 is built from 15 residues. CDR3 region: CASSPGGITTDTQYF. CDR3 nucleotides: TGCGCCAGCAGCCCCGGGGGAATAACGACAGATACGCAGTATTTT.

This clone was seen many times. V and J are TRBV11-2 and TRBJ1-1; D is possibly TRBD1 (5 bases). V was shortened by 4 bases and J by 6 bases, with 12 bases between the two germline ends. Per germline, CDR1 SGHAT and CDR2 FQNNGV. The CDR3 consists of 13 residues. CDR3 sequence reads: CASSSLRDSEAFF. CDR3 in DNA: TGTGCCAGCAGCTCACTCCGGGACTCTGAAGCTTTCTTT.

This clone was recorded at least ten times. This rearrangement joins TRBV2 to TRBJ2-2; TRBD1 matches 8 bases. Unmatched junction bases numbered 9, after V lost 6 bases and J lost 0 bases. The CDR3 covers 17 residues. CDR1 and CDR2 (germline): SNHLY, FYNNEI. The CDR3 DNA reads TGTGCCAGCAGGGCCGGACAGGGCCTTTCGAACACCGGGGAGCTGTTTTTT. Residues: CASRAGQGLSNTGELFF.

In this sample, this clone turned up many times. This chain uses TRBV6-5 with TRBJ2-2; D possibly corresponds to TRBD1 (5 bases). V was shortened by 0 bases and J by 4 bases, with 9 bases between the two germline ends. CDR1 MNHEY and CDR2 SVGAGI come from the germline V gene. This CDR3 region has 15 residues. DNA for the CDR3: TGTGCCAGCAGTTACTCGCCAGGGCTCACCGGGGAGCTGTTTTTT. Encoded protein: CASSYSPGLTGELFF.

The table lists this clone with many counts. The chain couples TRBV5-5 to TRBJ2-5; possibly TRBD2 for D (7 bases). Trimming took 0 bases from V and 4 from J, leaving 13 bases between them. From germline, CDR1 is SGHKS and CDR2 YYEKEE (reference sequence). The length of the CDR3 is 15 residues. Here the CDR3 reads CASSLVAGAVETQYF. The CDR3 nucleotides read TGTGCCAGCAGCTTGGTCGCGGGGGCGGTAGAGACCCAGTACTTC.

This clone was seen repeatedly, ten times or more. This chain links TRBV30 with TRBJ2-2, with TRBD2 matching 15 bases. Losses at the gene ends were 4 bases for V and 14 bases for J; bases not matched to a gene: 14. The CDR3 is made up of 16 amino acids. In germline, CDR1 is GTSNPN, CDR2 SVGIG (reference sequence). Here the CDR3 reads CAWTVIGTSGGPLLFF. CDR3 DNA: TGTGCCTGGACTGTTATTGGGACTAGCGGGGGGCCCCTTCTGTTTTTT. Using reference TRBV30 and TRBJ2-2 for the parts outside the CDR3, the full variable domain is SQTIHQWPATLVQPVGSPLSLECTVEGTSNPNLYWYRQAAGRGLQLLFYSVGIGQISSEVPQNLSASRPQDRQFILSSKKLLLSDSGFYLCAWTVIGTSGGPLLFFGEGSRLTVL.

This clone was observed at least ten times. The genes are TRBV5-3 and TRBJ1-5; 9 bases are shared with TRBD1. TRBV5-3 is reported as an ORF; its role is uncertain. With V trimmed by 3 bases and J by 0 bases, 10 bases remained unmatched. This CDR3 spans 18 amino acids. DNA for the CDR3: TGTGCCAGAAGCTCCGCGGGGACAGGGACTGATAGCAATCAGCCCCAGCATTTT. Its translation: CARSSAGTGTDSNQPQHF.

At least ten counts were recorded for this clone. The V call is TRBV4-1, the J call TRBJ1-3; D not resolved. Per germline, CDR1 MGHRA and CDR2 YSYEKL. Trimming removed 3 bases from V and 6 bases from J, with 12 bases in between. CDR3 length: 14 residues. The CDR3 DNA sequence: TGCGCCAGCAGCCAGGAGCCCTCGGAAAACACCATATATTTT. Its translation: CASSQEPSENTIYF.

This clone was seen ten or more times. This sequence joins TRBV6-5 and TRBJ2-7; maybe TRBD1 (6 bases). This CDR3 is 12 amino acids long. Germline CDR1 is MNHEY and CDR2 is SVGAGI. Trimming took 6 bases from V and 3 from J, leaving 9 bases between them. The CDR3 reads CASSEQGYEQYF. In DNA, the CDR3 is TGTGCCAGCAGCGAACAGGGCTACGAGCAGTACTTC.

This clone was counted many times. The CDR3 region is CASRPSQGGNTEAFF. CDR3 nucleotides: TGTGCCAGTAGGCCCTCGCAGGGGGGGAACACTGAAGCTTTCTTT. The rearrangement links TRBV19 to TRBJ1-1; 7 bases align to TRBD1. This CDR3 contains 15 residues. V shed 6 bases, J shed 1 base, and the junction held 8 bases outside the gene matches. Germline assignment: CDR1 LNHDA and CDR2 SQIVND (reference sequence).

This clone was seen at least ten times. An end of the junction differs from the germline gene, which may be a read error. The rearrangement uses TRBV28 and TRBJ2-2, with D perhaps TRBD2 (6 bases). Looked up from germline, CDR1 is MDHEN and CDR2 is SYDVKM. The CDR3 loop spans 14 amino acids. CDR3 amino acids: CASSPPGLLVPPLF. The CDR3 DNA follows: TGTGCCAGCAGTCCGCCGGGACTCCTAGTGCCTCCTCTTTTT.

This clone was seen at least ten times. V is TRBV27 and J is TRBJ1-6; no clear D gene. The V end lost 4 bases, the J end lost 0 bases, and 7 bases lay between the germline ends. The CDR3 contains 15 residues. Germline CDR1 MNHEY, CDR2 SMNVEV (reference sequence). The CDR3 loop reads CASSSGSSYNSPLHF. The CDR3 DNA reads as TGTGCCAGCAGTTCCGGTAGCTCCTATAATTCACCCCTCCACTTT.

This clone was observed many times. V gene TRBV4-1 combines with J gene TRBJ1-1; D call uncertain. The length of the CDR3 is 15 residues. Germline V gene lookup returns CDR1 MGHRA and CDR2 YSYEKL. The germline V and J ends were trimmed by 7 bases and 0 bases, with 15 bases remaining between them. The chain's CDR3 is CASTSLWSVNTEAFF. The DNA for the CDR3 is TGCGCCAGCACCTCCCTTTGGTCAGTGAACACTGAAGCTTTCTTT.

This clone was observed many times. The V gene is TRBV30, the J gene TRBJ1-1; D is ambiguous. There are 16 residues in the CDR3. Trimming stripped 2 bases from V and 6 bases from J, with 22 bases between. The germline gives CDR1 GTSNPN, CDR2 SVGIG (reference sequence). This CDR3 is CAWSPTSWREISEAFF. In DNA form, the CDR3 reads TGTGCCTGGAGTCCTACCTCCTGGAGGGAAATATCTGAAGCTTTCTTT.

In its sample, this clone was seen many times. The chain carries TRBV18 and TRBJ1-2, with a tentative D call TRBD1 (5 bases). V lost 1 base and J 6 bases, leaving 18 bases between the germline ends. The CDR3 is 16 residues long. The germline gives CDR1 KGHSH, CDR2 LQKENI. The CDR3 region has the DNA TGTGCCAGCTCACCACGAAGGGGCCAGCTTCAGAATGGCTACACCTTC. It translates to CASSPRRGQLQNGYTF.

At least ten counts were recorded for this clone. The chain couples TRBV27 to TRBJ1-1, with 7 bases matching TRBD1. The germline V gene has CDR1 MNHEY and CDR2 SMNVEV (reference sequence). The CDR3 is 14 amino acids. V dropped 2 bases and J dropped 0; count of bases not matched to a gene: 0. CDR3 residues: CASSLDRVNTEAFF. As DNA, the CDR3 is TGTGCCAGCAGTTTAGACAGGGTGAACACTGAAGCTTTCTTT.

This clone showed up many times. J is TRBJ2-6 and V is TRBV4-2, with D possibly being TRBD2 (5 bases). The germline gives CDR1 LGHNA, CDR2 YNFKEQ. CDR3 size: 18 residues. V lost 0 bases, J lost 0 bases, and 12 bases lay in between. The CDR3 loop is CASSQDLGGSSGANVLTF. The DNA of the CDR3 is TGTGCCAGCAGCCAAGATCTCGGAGGATCCTCTGGGGCCAACGTCCTGACTTTC.

This clone was found many times. The V and J genes are TRBV11-3 and TRBJ2-3, with a tentative D call TRBD1 (6 bases). The CDR3 spans 17 residues. Germline lookup yields CDR1 SGHNT and CDR2 YENEEA. With 4 bases removed from V and 1 base from J, the gap between germline ends came to 18 bases. The CDR3 nucleotides are TGTGCCAGCAGCTCCGGGAAAGGGACATTGGGCACAGATACGCAGTATTTT. This sequence encodes CASSSGKGTLGTDTQYF. The full variable domain, with the rest looked up from reference TRBV11-3 and TRBJ2-3, is EAGVVQSPRYKIIEKKQPVAFWCNPISGHNTLYWYLQNLGQGPELLIRYENEEAVDDSQLPKDRFSAERLKGVDSTLKIQPAELGDSAVYLCASSSGKGTLGTDTQYFGPGTRLTVL.

This clone was observed at least ten times. The V gene is TRBV6-5, the J gene TRBJ1-2, with TRBD1 matching 8 bases. Germline CDR1 MNHEY, CDR2 SVGAGI. J gave up 8 bases and V 0 bases, and 5 bases lay outside the gene matches. The CDR3 runs 14 residues. This chain's CDR3 is CASSYSDRVTGYTF. In nucleotides, the CDR3 is TGTGCCAGCAGTTACTCGGACAGGGTAACAGGCTACACCTTC.

This clone occurred a few times. The V and J genes are TRBV6-5 and TRBJ2-2; D gene uncertain. The CDR3 runs 13 residues. With 7 bases removed from V and 5 bases from J, the gap between germline ends came to 11 bases. Germline V CDR1 and CDR2: MNHEY, SVGAGI. CDR3 protein: CASTFWQTGELFF. CDR3 DNA: TGTGCCAGCACCTTCTGGCAAACCGGGGAGCTGTTTTTT.

This clone was seen many times. The chain has TRBV5-1 and TRBJ2-5, with 14 bases fitting TRBD2. Germline V gives CDR1 SGHRS, CDR2 YFSETQ. Losses at the gene ends were 3 bases for V and 5 bases for J; bases not matched to a gene: 12. The CDR3 is 18 amino acids. For the CDR3, the DNA is TGCGCCAGCAGCTCCCGAAATTATTGGACTAGCGGGGGGGAGACCCAGTACTTC. Translated: CASSSRNYWTSGGETQYF.

Many counts were recorded for this clone. The chain carries TRBV18 and TRBJ1-1; 7 bases align to TRBD1. This CDR3 contains 13 residues. Trimming cost V 10 bases and J 5 bases; bases outside gene matches: 10. CDR1 and CDR2 from the germline V gene are KGHSH and LQKENI. The chain's CDR3 is CATHQGEETEAFF. DNA for the CDR3: TGTGCCACCCACCAGGGGGAGGAAACTGAAGCTTTCTTT.

At least ten counts were recorded for this clone. DNA for the CDR3: TGTGCCAGTATGGCCCTGGACAGCCTGAACACTGAAGCTTTCTTT. Translation: CASMALDSLNTEAFF. The gene calls are TRBV19 and TRBJ1-1, with D possibly TRBD1 on 6 matching bases. The CDR3 loop spans 15 amino acids. Trimming took 7 bases from V and 0 from J, leaving 15 bases between them. Per germline, CDR1 LNHDA and CDR2 SQIVND (reference sequence).

This clone has at least ten counts. This chain uses TRBV6-1 with TRBJ2-3, with D possibly matching TRBD1 (6 bases). The CDR3 length is 17 residues. CDR1 and CDR2 from the germline V gene are MNHNS and SASEGT. V shed 4 bases and J shed 2 bases, with 19 bases lying between them. In nucleotides, the CDR3 is TGTGCCAGCAGTGCCGGGACATTCCGAGACCTCACAGATACGCAGTATTTT. Translating it yields CASSAGTFRDLTDTQYF.

There are many counts of this clone. The chain recombines TRBV10-1 with TRBJ2-7; TRBD2 agrees at 12 bases. This CDR3 spans 16 amino acids. V shed 8 bases, J shed 2 bases, and the junction held 10 bases outside the gene matches. Germline V CDR1 and CDR2: WNHNN, SYGVQD (reference sequence). In DNA form, the CDR3 reads TGCGCCAGCCCCGAAGGGACTAGCGGGTCACCCTACGAGCAGTACTTC. This encodes CASPEGTSGSPYEQYF.

This clone was recorded at least ten times. The V call is TRBV18, the J call TRBJ1-1; D might be TRBD1 (6 bases). CDR3 length equals 17 residues. Per the germline V gene, CDR1 is KGHSH and CDR2 is LQKENI. Between the trimmed V and J ends, which lost 1 base and 1 base, there was a span of 16 bases. The CDR3 here is CASSPLSPGQANTEAFF. The CDR3 coding sequence is TGTGCCAGCTCACCACTGTCACCGGGACAAGCGAACACTGAAGCTTTCTTT. Supplemented by reference TRBV18 and TRBJ1-1, the full variable domain reads NAGVMQNPRHLVRRRGQEARLRCSPMKGHSHVYWYRQLPEEGLKFMVYLQKENIIDESGMPKERFSAEFPKEGPSILRIQQVVRGDSAAYFCASSPLSPGQANTEAFFGQGTRLTVV.